These 28 T cell receptor beta chains were sequenced from one sample in a study of blood T cell repertoires in COVID-19. Sequenced by immunoSEQ multiplex PCR; TCRdb stores in-frame clones only, minus some. The repertoire holds over 200,000 clones, with about nine tenths as singletons. The sample consisted of peripheral blood. These receptors originate from a woman aged 55-75 years with acute or convalescent COVID-19.

This clone was found a few times. This chain connects TRBV5-4 to TRBJ1-2; TRBD1 agrees at 9 bases. J lost 1 base, V lost 2 bases, and 3 bases had no gene match. The CDR3 is made up of 15 amino acids. Germline CDR1 reads SGHNT; CDR2 reads YYREEE (reference sequence). The CDR3 loop is CASSFPGQGNYGYTF. The CDR3 DNA reads TGTGCCAGCAGCTTTCCGGGACAGGGTAACTATGGCTACACCTTC.

Concerning this clone: The same CDR3 arises from other DNA sequences in this sample as well. The V call is TRBV3-1 (or the pseudogene TRBV3-2), the J call TRBJ1-1; D gene unclear. CDR1 and CDR2 from the germline V gene are LGHDT and YNNKEL (reference sequence). With 4 bases removed from V and 1 base from J, the gap between germline ends came to 7 bases. This CDR3 has 13 residues. CDR3 amino acids: CASSPGWNTEAFF. The CDR3, as DNA: TGTGCCAGCAGCCCAGGTTGGAACACTGAAGCTTTCTTT.

The chain is built from TRBV3-1 (or the pseudogene TRBV3-2) and TRBJ2-7; TRBD1 matches 8 bases. Trimming took 4 bases from V and 5 from J; bases not matched to a gene: 10. The CDR3 is 15 amino acids. Germline CDR1 and CDR2: LGHDT and YNNKEL (reference sequence). CDR3 sequence: CASSRGGQGPNEQYF. The CDR3 bases are TGTGCCAGCAGCCGAGGTGGACAGGGACCTAACGAGCAGTACTTC.

J is TRBJ1-5 and V is TRBV18, with TRBD1 as a possible D gene (6 bases). The germline gives CDR1 KGHSH, CDR2 LQKENI. The CDR3 is made up of 14 amino acids. V lost 5 bases to trimming and J lost 3 bases, with 11 bases between them. The DNA of the CDR3 is TGTGCCAGCTCAGTGGACAGCTACAATCAGCCCCAGCATTTT. Encoded protein: CASSVDSYNQPQHF.

The J gene is TRBJ2-1, the V gene TRBV24-1; D ambiguous. Germline CDR1 reads KGHDR; CDR2 reads SFDVKD. The V end was cut by 2 bases, the J end by 3 bases, with 13 bases between. This CDR3 contains 16 residues. This CDR3 is CATSDSSRYNYNEQFF. CDR3 nucleotide sequence: TGTGCCACCAGTGATTCCTCGCGATATAACTACAATGAGCAGTTCTTC.

The chain carries TRBV5-1 and TRBJ2-7; 9 bases map to TRBD2. The ends lost 0 bases at V and 5 bases at J; junction bases unmatched: 15. CDR1 is SGHRS and CDR2 is YFSETQ in the germline V gene. This CDR3 is 18 amino acids long. The DNA of the CDR3 is TGCGCCAGCAGCTTGGCTCAGGGGGTATTAGCGGGAGCGAACGAGCAGTACTTC. It translates to CASSLAQGVLAGANEQYF.

This clone is a singleton in its sample. The V gene is TRBV9, the J gene TRBJ1-3, with D perhaps TRBD1 (6 bases). V shed 2 bases and J shed 4 bases, with 16 bases lying between them. Looked up from germline, CDR1 is SGDLS and CDR2 is YYNGEE. The CDR3 sequence is 16 residues long. The CDR3 reads CASSVVDSVAGNTIYF. For the CDR3, the DNA is TGTGCCAGCAGCGTCGTGGACAGTGTAGCCGGAAACACCATATATTTT. Looking up the rest from reference TRBV9 and TRBJ1-3 gives the full variable domain: DSGVTQTPKHLITATGQRVTLRCSPRSGDLSVYWYQQSLDQGLQFLIQYYNGEERAKGNILERFSAQQFPDLHSELNLSSLELGDSALYFCASSVVDSVAGNTIYFGEGSWLTVV.

The genes are TRBV6-2 or TRBV6-3 and TRBJ2-1; 9 nucleotides match TRBD2. The CDR3 covers 16 residues. Germline assignment: CDR1 MNHEY and CDR2 SVGEGT. The V gene end was trimmed by 2 bases and the J gene end by 7 bases; junction bases not matched to a gene: 9. This CDR3 reads CASSYGGRAYLNEQFF. CDR3 DNA: TGTGCCAGCAGTTACGGCGGGAGGGCCTATTTAAATGAGCAGTTCTTC.

This clone was seen a handful of times. In nucleotides, the CDR3 is TGTGCCAGCAGCGCGGGGACAGCTCCCTACAATGAGCAGTTCTTC. Protein sequence: CASSAGTAPYNEQFF. The chain links TRBV7-3 to TRBJ2-1; tentative D call: TRBD1 (7 bases). V was trimmed by 5 bases and J by 2 bases, leaving 13 bases between them. This CDR3 is 15 amino acids long. Germline V gives CDR1 SGHTA, CDR2 FQGTGA.

CDR3 coding DNA: TGTGCCAGCTCACCGGGGACAGGGACCCGCGATGGCTACACCTTC. This gives the protein CASSPGTGTRDGYTF. This chain connects TRBV18 to TRBJ1-2, with TRBD1 identical over 9 bases. The trim removed 3 bases at V and 6 bases at J, leaving 8 bases unmatched. From germline, CDR1 is KGHSH and CDR2 LQKENI. The CDR3 covers 15 residues.

The CDR3 DNA follows: TGTGCCACCGGGAGCGGGCGGAGTTGGGAGACCCAGTACTTC. As protein: CATGSGRSWETQYF. The chain is built from TRBV15 and TRBJ2-5, with a possible D match to TRBD2 (6 bases). V gave up 8 bases and J gave up 5 bases, with 18 bases separating them. CDR1 is LNHNV, CDR2 YYDKDF, per germline (reference sequence). The CDR3 length is 14 residues.

The chain employs TRBV7-6 and TRBJ1-3, with TRBD1 identical over 7 bases. V lost 1 base, J lost 3 bases, and 3 bases stayed unmatched. The V gene's germline CDR1 is SGHVS and CDR2 FNYEAQ. This CDR3 is built from 15 residues. The CDR3 region has the DNA TGTGCCAGCAGCTTAGAGACAGGGAGTGGAAACACCATATATTTT. Its protein is CASSLETGSGNTIYF.

V usage is TRBV2 and J usage is TRBJ2-1; possibly TRBD1 for D (6 bases). V was cut by 5 bases and J by 9 bases, with 20 bases left in between. CDR1 is SNHLY, CDR2 FYNNEI, per germline. The CDR3 length is 15 residues. CDR3 loop: CASSNRVPPISEQFF. CDR3 sequence (DNA): TGTGCCAGCAGTAACAGGGTTCCCCCAATTAGTGAGCAGTTCTTC.

The chain recombines TRBV29-1 with TRBJ2-2; the D gene is possibly TRBD2 (5 bases). The CDR3 has 13 amino acids. V lost 6 bases to trimming and J lost 1 base, with 9 bases between them. Germline CDR1 is SQVTM and CDR2 is ANQGSEA. CDR3 DNA sequence: TGCAGCGTGGGCGGACTGAACACCGGGGAGCTGTTTTTT. Amino acid sequence: CSVGGLNTGELFF.

The V gene is TRBV5-1, the J gene TRBJ2-3; 7 bases fit TRBD2. CDR3 size: 14 residues. Germline-derived CDR1 and CDR2 are SGHRS and YFSETQ. Unmatched junction bases numbered 6, after V lost 4 bases and J lost 4 bases. CDR3 coding DNA: TGCGCCAGCAGCCCTCAGGCGGGGGCAGATACGCAGTATTTT. Its translation is CASSPQAGADTQYF.

V usage is TRBV14 and J usage is TRBJ1-1; the D is unclear. The CDR3 length is 13 residues. The ends were cut back, 3 bases at V and 0 bases at J, with 5 bases in the middle. The germline gives CDR1 SGHDN, CDR2 FVKESK. CDR3 in amino acids: CASSHEVNTEAFF. The CDR3 DNA reads as TGTGCCAGCAGCCATGAGGTGAACACTGAAGCTTTCTTT.

This clone was seen a single time. The chain has TRBV18 and TRBJ2-7, with D unclear. Trimming took 3 bases from V and 0 from J, leaving 12 bases between them. The CDR3 has 15 residues. Germline CDR1 reads KGHSH; CDR2 reads LQKENI. CDR3: CASSPNILSSYEQYF. In DNA form, the CDR3 reads TGTGCCAGCTCACCTAATATACTAAGCTCCTACGAGCAGTACTTC.

The chain is built from TRBV3-1 (or the pseudogene TRBV3-2) and TRBJ1-1, with D maybe TRBD1 (5 bases). Germline CDR1 and CDR2: LGHDT and YNNKEL (reference sequence). The CDR3 is 12 residues long. Trimming took 5 bases from V and 11 from J, leaving 15 bases between them. CDR3 coding DNA: TGTGCCAGCAGCACGGGACTCCTTGAGGCTTTCTTT. It codes for CASSTGLLEAFF.

The CDR3 coding sequence is TGTGCCAGCAGTTTGTTAAGTCAGGCAAGGGGGTTATATGGCTACACCTTC. This encodes CASSLLSQARGLYGYTF. The V gene is TRBV27, the J gene TRBJ1-2, with D perhaps TRBD1 (6 bases). The CDR3 extends over 17 amino acids. V was shortened by 3 bases and J by 5 bases, with 22 bases between the two germline ends. Germline values: CDR1 MNHEY, CDR2 SMNVEV (reference sequence).

Comment on this clone: It is unclear where the CDR3 begins or ends on the DNA, so no DNA is shown, and the CDR3 is as TCRdb lists it. The V gene is TRBV6-5, the J gene TRBJ1-2; the table's D call of TRBD1 was not tested on the DNA. The CDR3 numbers 15 amino acids, ends counted. From germline, CDR1 is MNHEY and CDR2 SVGAGI. The CDR3 sequence: CASSSSGQGNYGYTF.

This chain joins TRBV19 and TRBJ1-5; the match to TRBD1 covers 10 bases. Losses at the gene ends were 6 bases for V and 5 bases for J; bases not matched to a gene: 7. Germline V CDR1 and CDR2: LNHDA, SQIVND (reference sequence). This CDR3 contains 15 residues. CDR3 in amino acids: CASSRRTGGDQPQHF. The CDR3 DNA follows: TGTGCCAGTAGCCGTCGGACAGGGGGAGATCAGCCCCAGCATTTT. Combining the CDR3 with reference TRBV19 and TRBJ1-5 gives the whole variable domain DGGITQSPKYLFRKEGQNVTLSCEQNLNHDAMYWYRQDPGQGLRLIYYSQIVNDFQKGDIAEGYSVSREKKESFPLTVTSAQKNPTAFYLCASSRRTGGDQPQHFGDGTRLSIL.

The chain has TRBV3-1 (or the pseudogene TRBV3-2) and TRBJ1-1, with a weak D call TRBD1 (6 bases). The CDR3 runs 17 residues. V gave up 8 bases and J gave up 0 bases, with 22 bases separating them. Per the germline V gene, CDR1 is LGHDT and CDR2 is YNNKEL (reference sequence). The CDR3 region has the DNA TGTGCCAGCGCTCAAGAAAGAGGGGGTTTGTTGAACACTGAAGCTTTCTTT. Translated: CASAQERGGLLNTEAFF.

The V call is TRBV7-9, the J call TRBJ2-7, with TRBD1 matching over 9 bases. The germline gives CDR1 SEHNR, CDR2 FQNEAQ (reference sequence). The J segment lost 6 bases and the V segment lost 3 bases, leaving 12 bases of the junction unmatched. The CDR3 is 16 amino acids. CDR3: CASSLGTTGGFSEQYF. The DNA of the CDR3 is TGTGCCAGCAGCTTGGGGACGACAGGGGGGTTCTCCGAGCAGTACTTC.

The gene calls are TRBV11-2 and TRBJ1-1; TRBD1 matches at 7 bases. The CDR3 has 15 residues. Germline V gives CDR1 SGHAT, CDR2 FQNNGV. After removal of 2 bases from V and 4 bases from J, the junction contained 7 bases not matched to a gene. The CDR3 DNA sequence: TGTGCCAGCAGCTTACAGGGTTCAGGGGGCACTGAAGCTTTCTTT. It encodes CASSLQGSGGTEAFF.

V gene TRBV5-1 combines with J gene TRBJ1-2; D possibly corresponds to TRBD1 (6 bases). Germline loops: CDR1 SGHRS, CDR2 YFSETQ. The V end lost 0 bases, the J end lost 4 bases, and 19 bases lay between the germline ends. This CDR3 spans 17 amino acids. The CDR3 region has the DNA TGCGCCAGCAGCTTGGTGGGGCAGGGGAAGTTCCCCTATGGCTACACCTTC. As protein: CASSLVGQGKFPYGYTF.

This chain connects TRBV30 to TRBJ1-1; the D gene is possibly TRBD1 (6 bases). Looked up from germline, CDR1 is GTSNPN and CDR2 is SVGIG (reference sequence). CDR3 length: 13 residues. Trimming took 3 bases from V and 4 from J, leaving 12 bases between them. The CDR3 nucleotides read TGTGCCTGGAGGGGATTCAGGGGCACTGAAGCTTTCTTT. Translated, it gives CAWRGFRGTEAFF.

V gene TRBV29-1 combines with J gene TRBJ2-1; TRBD2 might be the D (6 bases). Germline V gene lookup returns CDR1 SQVTM and CDR2 ANQGSEA. The CDR3 has 14 residues. Trimming took off 5 bases at V and 7 bases at J, with 18 bases between the two ends. CDR3 region: CSVLWGSGTNEQFF. The DNA of the CDR3 is TGCAGCGTTCTCTGGGGATCAGGGACTAATGAGCAGTTCTTC.

This chain connects TRBV5-1 to TRBJ2-3; 7 positions match TRBD2. Per germline, CDR1 SGHRS and CDR2 YFSETQ. The length of the CDR3 is 18 residues. V lost 0 bases and J lost 1; bases outside the gene matches: 11. The CDR3 nucleotides read TGCGCCAGCAGCTTGGAGGGCCCTAGCGGACAAGGCACAGATACGCAGTATTTT. Its translation is CASSLEGPSGQGTDTQYF.